This record looks at one TCR beta chain sequence and its context. The data belong to a study of T cells in tumors after PD-1 blockade. The assay was immunoSEQ multiplex PCR, and TCRdb's table has in-frame clones only and misses some. The sample lists some 4,800 clones; approximately 60% were seen once. V was clipped by 2 bases and J by 4 bases, with 16 bases between them. Germline V gene data show CDR1 as SGDLS and CDR2 as YYNGEE. The length of the CDR3 is 15 residues. The source material was tumor tissue, sampled after anti-PD-1 treatment. The J gene is TRBJ2-7, the V gene TRBV9, with a possible D match to TRBD2 (6 bases). This TCR came from a human donor with basal cell carcinoma. The CDR3: CASSVDRDFQYEQYF. In DNA form, the CDR3 reads TGTGCCAGCAGCGTTGACCGGGACTTCCAATACGAGCAGTACTTC.